This T cell receptor beta chain was identified in a study of blood T cell repertoires in COVID-19. This CDR3 is 15 amino acids long. CDR1 PRHDT and CDR2 FYEKMQ come from the germline V gene (reference sequence). Between the trimmed V and J ends, which lost 3 bases and 6 bases, there was a span of 16 bases. This table comes from immunoSEQ multiplex PCR, and its TCRdb copy is limited to in-frame clones, with some not included. The sample includes 230,000 or so clones, more than 80% of them seen just once. The V gene is TRBV13, the J gene TRBJ2-3; weak D call: TRBD2 (5 bases). Input material: PBMCs or T cells enriched from blood (not recorded which). This clonotype was sampled from a woman aged 40 to 49 with acute COVID-19. The chain's CDR3 is CASSFSVLYSDTQYF. The CDR3 DNA reads TGTGCCAGCAGCTTTAGCGTATTATATTCGGATACGCAGTATTTT.